One T cell receptor (beta chain) is described in this entry. Its antigen is unknown. The CDR3 is made up of 15 amino acids. V lost 3 bases to trimming and J lost 7 bases, with 19 bases between them. Germline values: CDR1 DFQATT, CDR2 SNEGSKA (reference sequence). The entry originates in a study of T-cell memory formation after mild COVID-19. About the research overall: The two donors had largely donor-specific TCR clusters.

5'RACE with constant-segment primers yielded barcoded, UMI-tagged TCR alpha and TCR beta cDNA libraries. Using its own MiXCR run on the 5' RACE reads, TCRdb lists one record per CDR3 protein. The sample includes hundreds of thousands of distinct CDR3 sequences, approximately 27% of them seen just once. Regarding the study as a whole: The study detected some responding clones in pre-infection memory, suggesting cross-reactive memory joined. There was a balanced CD4/CD8 profile in clones contracting day 15 to 85, and later expanders leaned CD4+.

The rearrangement joins TRBV20-1 to TRBJ2-1; the D gene is possibly TRBD2 (6 bases). The sequence was obtained from an adult woman who had mild COVID-19 (a few samples of this study predate the infection). Cell type and time point are not known. Sequencing was done on a sample of PBMCs or a T cell subset sorted from them (not recorded which). CDR3 DNA: TGCAGTGCTAGTAGCGGCACAACCCCAAGGAATGAGCAGTTCTTC. Its translation: CSASSGTTPRNEQFF.